This entry lists 17 T cell receptor beta chains sequenced from one sample in a study of T cells in Graves' hyperthyroidism and ophthalmopathy. TCR beta CDR3 regions were amplified from RNA. Researchers ran a first-round RT-PCR on the TCR CDR3 using the HTBI primer set. From the multiplex PCR reads, TCRdb called clonotypes with MiXCR, one entry per CDR3 protein. The repertoire holds roughly 800,000 distinct CDR3 sequences, with 35% to 40% as singletons. The sequencing sample was made of blood. The receptors were gathered from a man between 18 and 29 years old with Graves' hyperthyroidism.

Many counts were recorded for this clonotype. J is TRBJ1-3 and V is TRBV2; 7 nucleotides align to TRBD1. From germline, CDR1 is SNHLY and CDR2 FYNNEI. This CDR3 has 14 residues. V lost 8 bases to trimming and J lost 4 bases; unmatched junction nucleotides: 8. CDR3 DNA: TGTGCCAGCGGCGCTCGGGACAGAGGAAACACCATATATTTT. Translating gives CASGARDRGNTIYF.

This chain joins TRBV4-1 and TRBJ1-1, with 7 bases fitting TRBD1. Per the germline V gene, CDR1 is MGHRA and CDR2 is YSYEKL. V was clipped by 1 base and J by 7 bases; unmatched bases: 15. This CDR3 is 17 amino acids long. Here the CDR3 DNA reads TGCGCCAGCAGCCAAGGAAGGGGGCGAGATGCCACCCATGAAGCTTTCTTT. Protein: CASSQGRGRDATHEAFF.

This clonotype appeared many times. This chain joins TRBV5-6 and TRBJ2-5; D unresolved. This CDR3 has 13 amino acids. V was pared by 2 bases and J by 1 base, with 6 bases between. From germline, CDR1 is SGHDT and CDR2 YYEEEE. DNA for the CDR3: TGTGCCAGCAGCTTCCAAGCCCAAGAGACCCAGTACTTC. It specifies CASSFQAQETQYF.

The chain has TRBV20-1 and TRBJ1-2; D gene unclear. Germline CDR1 and CDR2: DFQATT and SNEGSKA (reference sequence). The CDR3 has 13 amino acids. Trimming shortened V by 1 base and J by 4 bases, and 10 bases separated the two germline ends. CDR3 DNA sequence: TGCAGTGCTAGAGTAAGATCGACCTATGGCTACACCTTC. This encodes CSARVRSTYGYTF.

This clonotype came up a few times. The chain employs TRBV6-6 and TRBJ1-5, with D possibly TRBD1 on 5 matching bases. Per the germline V gene, CDR1 is MNHNY and CDR2 is SVGAGI (reference sequence). V shed 4 bases and J shed 2 bases, with 9 bases lying between them. The CDR3 loop spans 14 amino acids. CDR3 region: CASSFREGNQPQHF. CDR3 sequence (DNA): TGTGCCAGCAGTTTCAGGGAAGGCAATCAGCCCCAGCATTTT.

The table lists this clonotype with many counts. V usage is TRBV7-2 and J usage is TRBJ2-7; D ambiguous. The V end was cut by 1 base, the J end by 7 bases, with 11 bases between. CDR1 and CDR2 from the germline V gene are SGHTA and FQGNSA. This CDR3 contains 13 residues. CDR3 region: CASSLGVGWEQYF. DNA of the CDR3: TGTGCCAGCAGCTTAGGCGTGGGGTGGGAGCAGTACTTC.

As for this clonotype: A read error may produce the germline difference seen at one junction end. The chain combines TRBV7-9 with TRBJ2-7, with a tentative D call TRBD2 (5 bases). This CDR3 comprises 15 residues. Germline assignment: CDR1 SEHNR and CDR2 FQNEAQ (reference sequence). Written as DNA, the CDR3 is TGTGCCGGCAGCCCCCGGGAAGGGAGAGGGTACGAGCAGTACTTC. Translated: CAGSPREGRGYEQYF.

The chain has TRBV20-1 and TRBJ2-2; D perhaps matches TRBD2 (6 bases). Looked up from germline, CDR1 is DFQATT and CDR2 is SNEGSKA (reference sequence). V lost 6 bases to trimming and J lost 6 bases, with 20 bases between them. The CDR3 spans 15 residues. The CDR3 DNA reads as TGCAGTGCCCCAAGGGCGCGGGAAGTAGCCGGGGAGCTGTTTTTT. As protein: CSAPRAREVAGELFF.

This clonotype was observed at least ten times. The chain employs TRBV20-1 and TRBJ2-6; the D is unclear. Trimming shortened V by 6 bases and J by 0 bases, and 3 bases separated the two germline ends. Germline lookup yields CDR1 DFQATT and CDR2 SNEGSKA (reference sequence). The CDR3 contains 12 residues. This chain's CDR3 is CSANSGANVLTF. CDR3 DNA: TGCAGTGCAAACTCTGGGGCCAACGTCCTGACTTTC.

This clonotype appeared a few times. V and J are TRBV12-3 or TRBV12-4 and TRBJ2-7; TRBD1 is a possible D gene (6 bases). Trimming shortened V by 3 bases and J by 3 bases, and 9 bases separated the two germline ends. The CDR3 is 13 amino acids. DNA for the CDR3: TGTGCCAGCAGTTTTACAGGGCTCTACGAGCAGTACTTC. It is translated as CASSFTGLYEQYF.

This clonotype was counted ten times or more. The gene calls are TRBV7-2 and TRBJ1-4; the D is unclear. This CDR3 has 14 amino acids. V was pared by 4 bases and J by 7 bases, with 13 bases between. The germline V gene encodes CDR1 SGHTA and CDR2 FQGNSA. This CDR3 is CASSSSHISEKLFF. In DNA, the CDR3 is TGTGCCAGCAGCTCTTCCCACATTTCTGAAAAACTGTTTTTT.

The chain has TRBV7-2 and TRBJ2-7, with unresolved D. In germline, CDR1 is SGHTA, CDR2 FQGNSA. The germline V and J ends were trimmed by 1 base and 3 bases, with 19 bases remaining between them. The CDR3 has 17 residues. CDR3 sequence reads: CASSLVGFRPVIYEQYF. The CDR3 DNA follows: TGTGCCAGCAGCTTAGTCGGGTTTCGACCGGTAATCTACGAGCAGTACTTC.

The CDR3 spells CASSARVADKPPFDYGYTF. In DNA, the CDR3 is TGTGCCAGCAGCGCCAGGGTCGCGGACAAGCCCCCTTTCGACTATGGCTACACCTTC. The rearrangement joins TRBV9 to TRBJ1-2, with a weak D call TRBD1 (5 bases). Looked up from germline, CDR1 is SGDLS and CDR2 is YYNGEE. V was pared by 3 bases and J by 3 bases, with 27 bases between. CDR3 size: 19 residues.

This chain links TRBV7-6 with TRBJ1-1, with TRBD1 matching 7 bases. V was clipped by 1 base and J by 7 bases; unmatched bases: 3. Germline V gene sequence: CDR1 SGHVS, CDR2 FNYEAQ. This CDR3 comprises 13 residues. The CDR3 here is CASSLDRGNEAFF. CDR3 nucleotides: TGTGCCAGCAGCTTAGACAGGGGTAATGAAGCTTTCTTT.

Many counts were recorded for this clonotype. This chain connects TRBV2 to TRBJ1-2; the match to TRBD1 covers 7 bases. The germline V gene has CDR1 SNHLY and CDR2 FYNNEI. The CDR3 is 15 amino acids. The V and J ends lost 3 bases and 4 bases, in that order; junction bases with no gene match: 8. The chain's CDR3 is CASSDNTGAGYGYTF. CDR3 DNA sequence: TGTGCCAGCAGTGATAACACAGGGGCGGGCTATGGCTACACCTTC.

A note on this clonotype: At one of its ends the junction is not consistent with the germline gene, which may arise from a read error. This chain uses TRBV7-7 with TRBJ2-7; D is undetermined. Per the germline V gene, CDR1 is SSHAT and CDR2 is FNYEAQ (reference sequence). This CDR3 has 16 residues. The CDR3 nucleotides read TGTGCTAGCAGCTTCCGGGCAGAGGCCAGGTCCTACGAGCAGTACTTC. This codes for CASSFRAEARSYEQYF.

This clonotype was seen only a few times. This chain connects TRBV4-1 to TRBJ2-5, with unresolved D. This CDR3 comprises 14 residues. Per germline, CDR1 MGHRA and CDR2 YSYEKL. The ends were cut back, 4 bases at V and 1 base at J, with 10 bases in the middle. The CDR3 bases are TGCGCCAGCAGCCCTGAGGCCTTCCAAGAGACCCAGTACTTC. Residues: CASSPEAFQETQYF.